The 3 T cell receptor beta chains below all came from one sample that was sequenced in a study of blood T cells in healthy people across ages. A second PCR, run for roughly 7 to 11 cycles, used a sample-barcoded 5' primer plus a J-beta primer mix. TCRdb reprocessed the 5' RACE reads with MiXCR, giving one entry per CDR3 protein. The table shows some 1.5 million distinct CDR3 sequences, with about 30% occurring only once. Sequencing was carried out using blood. The receptor set was obtained from a woman aged 25-40 years in good health.

This clonotype was picked up a small number of times. The rearrangement uses TRBV11-2 and TRBJ1-2, with TRBD1 as a possible D gene (6 bases). Trimming pared 3 bases from V and 8 bases from J, leaving 22 bases between. Germline lookup yields CDR1 SGHAT and CDR2 FQNNGV. The CDR3 has 16 residues. The CDR3 here is CASSLHTGPSLRGYTF. The CDR3 nucleotides are TGTGCCAGCAGCTTGCACACAGGGCCTTCGCTTCGGGGCTACACCTTC.

This clonotype occurred a few times. At one end the junction does not follow the germline gene, possibly because of a read error. The rearrangement joins TRBV5-1 to TRBJ1-5, with D possibly being TRBD1 (5 bases). The length of the CDR3 is 13 residues. Germline loops: CDR1 SGHRS, CDR2 YFSETQ. This chain's CDR3 is CASSLAAGQPRHF. The CDR3 DNA reads TGCGCCAGCAGCTTGGCCGCAGGGCAGCCCCGGCATTTT.

In its sample, this clonotype was seen a few times. The gene calls are TRBV5-6 and TRBJ2-7; TRBD1 matches 7 bases. The end of the DNA aligns better with TRBJ2-4, so the J call may be wrong. This CDR3 comprises 17 residues. Germline V gene lookup returns CDR1 SGHDT and CDR2 YYEEEE. CDR3 in amino acids: CASSFWGGGQVKNIQYF. The CDR3 bases are TGTGCCAGCAGCTTTTGGGGTGGTGGACAGGTGAAAAACATTCAGTACTTC.